The 9 T cell receptor beta chains listed next were all sequenced from one sample in a study of T-cell reconstitution after alpha-beta-depleted transplantation in children. Unique molecular identifiers were incorporated when the TCRbeta library was constructed. Using its own MiXCR run on the PCR reads, TCRdb lists one record per CDR3 protein. The sample shows around 130,000 distinct CDR3 sequences, about a tenth of them seen only once. Sequenced here: PBMCs, mostly from graft donor cells, sampled 180 days after TCRalphabeta/CD19-depleted stem cell transplant. The receptor set was obtained from a girl under two years old who had a stem cell transplant for combined immunodeficiency, so the T cells may come from the graft donor.

This clonotype was observed a few times. The rearrangement links TRBV7-9 to TRBJ2-5, with 10 bases that match TRBD2. The CDR3 totals 13 residues. Germline V gene lookup returns CDR1 SEHNR and CDR2 FQNEAQ (reference sequence). Trimming removed 2 bases from V and 13 bases from J; junction bases left unmatched: 7. Written as DNA, the CDR3 is TGTGCCAGCAGCTTAACCCTAGCGGGAGTGAGGTACTTC. The encoded protein is CASSLTLAGVRYF.

This clonotype has just one count. The chain is built from TRBV30 and TRBJ2-1; D gene uncertain. The CDR3 runs to 16 residues. The V gene lost 1 base and the J gene lost 2 bases, with 15 bases spanning the gap. Germline V CDR1 and CDR2: GTSNPN, SVGIG (reference sequence). The CDR3 nucleotides are TGTGCCTGGAGTGCCCGACGCTTTAAGGCCTACAATGAGCAGTTCTTC. Its translation: CAWSARRFKAYNEQFF.

There are a few counts of this clonotype. The gene calls are TRBV5-5 and TRBJ2-2, with D possibly matching TRBD1 (5 bases). The CDR3 is 15 residues long. Trimming took 0 bases from V and 9 from J, leaving 15 bases between them. Germline CDR1 and CDR2: SGHKS and YYEKEE (reference sequence). The CDR3 DNA sequence: TGTGCCAGCAGCTTGGATCAGGGAATGGGGCGGGAGCTGTTTTTT. Its translation is CASSLDQGMGRELFF.

This clonotype has a count of ten or more. CDR3 DNA sequence: TGTGCCAGCAGTTACTCCGGCCCGACCTACGAGCAGTACTTC. Translation gives CASSYSGPTYEQYF. The gene calls are TRBV6-2 or TRBV6-3 and TRBJ2-7; the D is unclear. CDR3 length: 14 amino acids. V gave up 0 bases and J gave up 2 bases, with 8 bases separating them. CDR1 and CDR2 from the germline V gene are MNHEY and SVGEGT.

This clonotype was counted at least ten times. V is TRBV4-2 and J is TRBJ2-7, with a possible D match to TRBD2 (6 bases). The germline V gene has CDR1 LGHNA and CDR2 YNFKEQ. The CDR3 consists of 17 residues. V dropped 0 bases and J dropped 0 bases, with 15 bases sitting between them. This CDR3 reads CASSQEGGTSTSYEQYF. CDR3 nucleotides: TGTGCCAGCAGCCAAGAAGGAGGGACGTCGACCTCCTACGAGCAGTACTTC.

This clonotype came up many times. The chain has TRBV6-2 or TRBV6-3 and TRBJ2-7; D is unresolved. CDR3 size: 15 residues. The germline V gene encodes CDR1 MNHEY and CDR2 SVGEGT. Trimming took off 5 bases at V and 0 bases at J, with 14 bases between the two ends. The CDR3 loop is CASSTLGSLSYEQYF. In nucleotides, the CDR3 is TGTGCCAGCAGTACTCTGGGGTCTCTCTCCTACGAGCAGTACTTC.

The table lists this clonotype with a few counts. The chain combines TRBV27 with TRBJ1-1; TRBD1 is a possible D gene (5 bases). V lost 0 bases and J 6 bases, leaving 20 bases between the germline ends. Germline V CDR1 and CDR2: MNHEY, SMNVEV (reference sequence). The CDR3 consists of 17 residues. The DNA of the CDR3 is TGTGCCAGCAGTTTATCGATACCGCATCTCAGGGCTTCTGAAGCTTTCTTT. It encodes CASSLSIPHLRASEAFF.

This sequence joins TRBV18 and TRBJ1-5; a weak D match, TRBD1 (6 bases). With 3 bases removed from V and 1 base from J, the gap between germline ends came to 13 bases. This CDR3 spans 16 amino acids. CDR1 and CDR2 (germline): KGHSH, LQKENI. In DNA, the CDR3 is TGTGCCAGCTCACCTTACCAGGGGAAAAGCAATCAGCCCCAGCATTTT. Translation: CASSPYQGKSNQPQHF.

This clonotype appeared a few times. The chain uses TRBV7-9 and TRBJ1-4, with D hard to call. This CDR3 contains 12 residues. CDR1 is SEHNR, CDR2 FQNEAQ, per germline (reference sequence). V was shortened by 2 bases and J by 8 bases, with 6 bases between the two germline ends. The CDR3 region is CASSLRDEKLFF. The DNA for the CDR3 is TGTGCCAGCAGCTTACGTGACGAAAAACTGTTTTTT.